This TCR beta chain comes out of a study of beta chain features in type 1 diabetes. The entirety of the isolated RNA underwent reverse transcription, so expressed TCRB transcripts were sequenced. Here immunoSEQ multiplex PCR was the method, and the copy in TCRdb shows in-frame clones only, minus some. The sample shows under 550,000 clones, 10% to 12% of them seen only once. CDR1 and CDR2 (germline): SEHNR, FQNEAQ (reference sequence). The CDR3 spans 15 residues. V lost 6 bases and J lost 5, with 19 bases in between. The chain carries TRBV7-9 and TRBJ1-2; possible D gene TRBD1, 5 bases. The sample was naive CD4+ T cells from blood. The sequence was obtained from a woman aged 18-29 years in good health. The CDR3 DNA reads TGTGCCAGCAGTAAAGTTGGGACCGATAGGTATGGCTACACCTTC. This codes for CASSKVGTDRYGYTF.